This T cell receptor beta chain was retrieved from a study of OX40 agonist ivuxolimab in advanced cancers. About the research overall: Treatment received earlier with anti-PD-1, anti-PD-L1 or anti-CTLA-4 agents was allowed, and more than 35% had some. Findings and limits, study-wide: Clonal expansion was seen in CD4+ and CD8+ blood T cells by week 6 at 0.1 to 3.0 mg/kg.

The data were produced by immunoSEQ multiplex PCR, yet TCRdb's version contains in-frame clones alone and is incomplete. The table has 60,000 to 70,000 clones, 65% to 90% seen once. Germline CDR1 and CDR2: MRHNA and SNTAGT. The CDR3 is 17 residues long. V was cut by 1 base and J by 0 bases, with 13 bases left in between. This clone was found a few times. Antigen specificity is unknown. Autoimmune disease history or systemic immunosuppression excluded patients. The J gene is TRBJ1-5, the V gene TRBV6-4, with D unresolved. Sequenced material: CD4+ or CD8+ T cells sorted from blood, taken in a trial of the OX40 agonist ivuxolimab. The TCR was taken from an adult with an advanced solid tumor such as melanoma, head and neck, liver or kidney cancer. The CDR3 nucleotides read TGTGCCAGCAGTGACTGCCGCGGTATGTATAGCAATCAGCCCCAGCATTTT. As protein: CASSDCRGMYSNQPQHF.